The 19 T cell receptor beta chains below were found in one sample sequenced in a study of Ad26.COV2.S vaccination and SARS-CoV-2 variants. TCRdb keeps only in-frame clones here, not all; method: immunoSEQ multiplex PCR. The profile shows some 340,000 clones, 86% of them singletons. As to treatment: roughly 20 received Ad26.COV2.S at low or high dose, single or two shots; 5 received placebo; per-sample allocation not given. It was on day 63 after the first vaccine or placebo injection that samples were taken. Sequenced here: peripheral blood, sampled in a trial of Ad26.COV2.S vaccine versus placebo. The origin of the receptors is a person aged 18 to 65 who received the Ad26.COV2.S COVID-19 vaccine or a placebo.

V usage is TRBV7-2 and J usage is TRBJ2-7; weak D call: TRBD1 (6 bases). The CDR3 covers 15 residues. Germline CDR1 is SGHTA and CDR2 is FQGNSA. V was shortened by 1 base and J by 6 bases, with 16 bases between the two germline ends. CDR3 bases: TGTGCCAGCAGCTTAGGCCAGGAGGACAGTCGCGAGCAGTACTTC. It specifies CASSLGQEDSREQYF. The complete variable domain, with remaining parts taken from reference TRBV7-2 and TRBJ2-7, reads GAGVSQSPSNKVTEKGKDVELRCDPISGHTALYWYRQSLGQGLEFLIYFQGNSAPDKSGLPSDRFSAERTGGSVSTLTIQRTQQEDSAVYLCASSLGQEDSREQYFGPGTRLTVT.

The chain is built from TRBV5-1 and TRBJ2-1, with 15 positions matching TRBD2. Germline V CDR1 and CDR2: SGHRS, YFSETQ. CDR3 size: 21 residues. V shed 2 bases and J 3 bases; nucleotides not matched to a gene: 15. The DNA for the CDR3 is TGCGCCAGCAGCTTTATGCGGACTAGCGGGGGGGCCCGACCACTCTACAATGAGCAGTTCTTC. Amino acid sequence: CASSFMRTSGGARPLYNEQFF.

CDR3 amino acids: CASSRNFMDRGSSPLHF. CDR3 DNA: TGTGCCAGCAGTAGGAATTTCATGGACAGGGGAAGTTCACCCCTCCACTTT. This sequence joins TRBV7-2 and TRBJ1-6; 9 bases line up with TRBD1. The V gene's germline CDR1 is SGHTA and CDR2 FQGNSA. This CDR3 contains 17 residues. V shed 6 bases, J shed 9 bases, and the junction held 15 bases outside the gene matches.

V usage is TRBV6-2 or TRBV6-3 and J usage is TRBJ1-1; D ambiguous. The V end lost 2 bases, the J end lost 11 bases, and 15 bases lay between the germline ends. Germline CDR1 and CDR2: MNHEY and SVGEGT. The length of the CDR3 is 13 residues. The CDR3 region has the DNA TGTGCCAGCAGTTACGACGGGGTCGCGACGGCTTTCTTT. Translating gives CASSYDGVATAFF.

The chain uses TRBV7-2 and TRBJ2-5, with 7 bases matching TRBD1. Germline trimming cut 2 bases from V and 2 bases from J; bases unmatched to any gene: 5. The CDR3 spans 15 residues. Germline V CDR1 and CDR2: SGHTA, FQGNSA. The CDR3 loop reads CASSLPTGQQETQYF. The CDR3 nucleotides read TGTGCCAGCAGCTTACCCACGGGACAGCAAGAGACCCAGTACTTC.

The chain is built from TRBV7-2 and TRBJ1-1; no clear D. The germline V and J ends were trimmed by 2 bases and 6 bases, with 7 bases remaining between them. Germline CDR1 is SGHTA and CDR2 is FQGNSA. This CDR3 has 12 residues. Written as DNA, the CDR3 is TGTGCCAGCAGCTTAACGTTCGCTGAAGCTTTCTTT. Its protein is CASSLTFAEAFF.

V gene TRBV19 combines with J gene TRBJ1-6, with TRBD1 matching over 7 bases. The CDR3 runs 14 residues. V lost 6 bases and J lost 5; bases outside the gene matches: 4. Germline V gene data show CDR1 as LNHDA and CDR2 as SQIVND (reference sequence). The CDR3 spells CASRKQGNNSPLHF. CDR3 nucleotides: TGTGCCAGTAGGAAACAGGGGAATAATTCACCCCTCCACTTT.

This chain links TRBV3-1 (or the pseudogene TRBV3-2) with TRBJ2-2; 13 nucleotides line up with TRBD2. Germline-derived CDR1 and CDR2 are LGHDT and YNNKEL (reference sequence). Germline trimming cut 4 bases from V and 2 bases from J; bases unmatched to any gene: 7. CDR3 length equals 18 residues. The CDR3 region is CASSRRLAGGTNTGELFF. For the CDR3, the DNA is TGTGCCAGCAGCCGCAGACTAGCGGGGGGAACCAACACCGGGGAGCTGTTTTTT.

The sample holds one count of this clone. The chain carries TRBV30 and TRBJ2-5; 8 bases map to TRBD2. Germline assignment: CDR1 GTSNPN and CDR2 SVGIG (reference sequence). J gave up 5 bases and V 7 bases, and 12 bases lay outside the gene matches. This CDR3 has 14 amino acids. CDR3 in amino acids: CAFSGWRGVETQYF. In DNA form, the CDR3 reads TGTGCCTTTTCCGGCTGGCGGGGGGTGGAGACCCAGTACTTC.

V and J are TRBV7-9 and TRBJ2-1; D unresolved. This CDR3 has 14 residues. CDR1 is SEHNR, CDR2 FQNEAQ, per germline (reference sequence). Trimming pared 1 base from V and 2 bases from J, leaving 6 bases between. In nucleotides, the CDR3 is TGTGCCAGCAGCTTAGACCCGGCCTACAATGAGCAGTTCTTC. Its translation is CASSLDPAYNEQFF.

CDR3 nucleotides: TGCGCCAGCAGCCCCCCTAGTCGAGATACGCAGTATTTT. This encodes CASSPPSRDTQYF. J is TRBJ2-3 and V is TRBV5-1, with D hard to call. Germline loops: CDR1 SGHRS, CDR2 YFSETQ. Trimming removed 4 bases from V and 5 bases from J, with 11 bases in between. The CDR3 length is 13 residues.

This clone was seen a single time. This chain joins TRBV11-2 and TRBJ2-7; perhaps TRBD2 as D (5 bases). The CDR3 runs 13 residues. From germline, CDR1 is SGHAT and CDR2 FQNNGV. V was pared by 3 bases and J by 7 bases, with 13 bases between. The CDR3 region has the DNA TGTGCCAGCAGCTTGACCACCTCGGGAGAGCAGTACTTC. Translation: CASSLTTSGEQYF.

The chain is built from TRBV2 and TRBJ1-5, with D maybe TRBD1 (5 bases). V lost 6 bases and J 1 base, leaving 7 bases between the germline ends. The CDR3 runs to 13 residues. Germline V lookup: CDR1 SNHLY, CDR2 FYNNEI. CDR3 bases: TGTGCCAGCAGACGGGACAGCAATCAGCCCCAGCATTTT. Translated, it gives CASRRDSNQPQHF.

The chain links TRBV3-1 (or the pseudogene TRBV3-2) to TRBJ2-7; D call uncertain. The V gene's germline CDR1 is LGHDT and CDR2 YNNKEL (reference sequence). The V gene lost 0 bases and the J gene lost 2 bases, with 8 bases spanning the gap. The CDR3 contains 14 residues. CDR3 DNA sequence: TGTGCCAGCAGCCAAGAGATCCACACCTACGAGCAGTACTTC. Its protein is CASSQEIHTYEQYF.

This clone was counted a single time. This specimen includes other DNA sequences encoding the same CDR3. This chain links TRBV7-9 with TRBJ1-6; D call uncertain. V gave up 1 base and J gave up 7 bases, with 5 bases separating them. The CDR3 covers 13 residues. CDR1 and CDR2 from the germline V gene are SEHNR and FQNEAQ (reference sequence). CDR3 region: CASSLGANSPLHF. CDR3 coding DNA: TGTGCCAGCAGCTTAGGGGCGAATTCACCCCTCCACTTT.

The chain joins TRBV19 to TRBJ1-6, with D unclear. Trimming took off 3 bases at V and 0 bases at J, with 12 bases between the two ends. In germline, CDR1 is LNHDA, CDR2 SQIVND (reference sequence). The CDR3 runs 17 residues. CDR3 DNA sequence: TGTGCCAGTAGTATGTCCCCGAGGGTCTCCTATAATTCACCCCTCCACTTT. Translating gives CASSMSPRVSYNSPLHF.

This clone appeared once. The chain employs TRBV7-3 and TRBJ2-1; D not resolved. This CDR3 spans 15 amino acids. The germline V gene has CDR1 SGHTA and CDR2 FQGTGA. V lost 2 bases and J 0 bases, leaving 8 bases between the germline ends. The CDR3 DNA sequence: TGTGCCAGCAGCTTACTCGGCACCTCCTACAATGAGCAGTTCTTC. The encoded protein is CASSLLGTSYNEQFF.

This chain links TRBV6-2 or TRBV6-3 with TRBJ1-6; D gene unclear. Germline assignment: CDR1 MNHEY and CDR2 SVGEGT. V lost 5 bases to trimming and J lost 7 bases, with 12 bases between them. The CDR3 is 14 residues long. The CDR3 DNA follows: TGTGCCAGCAGTGCCGGATCCTCCAATTCACCCCTCCACTTT. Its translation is CASSAGSSNSPLHF.

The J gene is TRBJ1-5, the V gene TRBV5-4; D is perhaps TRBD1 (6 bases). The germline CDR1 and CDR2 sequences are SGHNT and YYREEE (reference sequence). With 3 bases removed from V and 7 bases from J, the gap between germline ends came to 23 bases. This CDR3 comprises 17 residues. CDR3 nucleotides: TGTGCCAGCAGCTCCTTCAAAACAGGGAGTTGGGGGCAGCCCCAGCATTTT. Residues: CASSSFKTGSWGQPQHF. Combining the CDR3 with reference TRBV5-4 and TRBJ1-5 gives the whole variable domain ETGVTQSPTHLIKTRGQQVTLRCSSQSGHNTVSWYQQALGQGPQFIFQYYREEENGRGNFPPRFSGLQFPNYSSELNVNALELDDSALYLCASSSFKTGSWGQPQHFGDGTRLSIL.